The rows below give T cell receptor beta chains drawn from one sample of a study of CD8 T cell repertoires and HIV-1 epitope variants. The table came from immunoSEQ multiplex PCR; TCRdb's copy has only in-frame clones and leaves some out. The repertoire holds some 87,000 clones, with around 75% as singletons. Sequencing input: uncultured baseline CD8+ T cells from peripheral blood mononuclear cells (PBMCs). These receptors were obtained from a male donor with HIV. CDR3s include the opening cysteine and the closing phenylalanine or tryptophan. Each record gives: clone size, D gene, V gene, J gene, CDR3 protein, CDR3 DNA. A D gene is named only where the DNA matches it firmly. Some rows have no size entry. The others give once, few or many, or a class for an expanded clone.

clone_size: -
d_call: TRBD1
v_call: TRBV28
j_call: TRBJ1-1
cdr3_aa: CASWVTGENTEAFF
cdr3_nt: TGTGCCAGCTGGGTGACAGGGGAGAACACTGAAGCTTTCTTT

clone_size: few
d_call: TRBD1
v_call: TRBV7-2
j_call: TRBJ2-7
cdr3_aa: CASSLEGTAAYEQYF
cdr3_nt: TGTGCCAGCAGCTTAGAAGGGACAGCAGCCTACGAGCAGTACTTC

clone_size: -
d_call: -
v_call: TRBV19
j_call: TRBJ1-2
cdr3_aa: CASSLKAGGYTF
cdr3_nt: TGTGCCAGTAGTCTGAAGGCGGGTGGCTACACCTTC

clone_size: many
d_call: -
v_call: TRBV28
j_call: TRBJ1-4
cdr3_aa: CASSLTTNEKLFF
cdr3_nt: TGTGCCAGCAGTTTGACAACTAATGAAAAACTGTTTTTT

clone_size: few
d_call: -
v_call: TRBV30
j_call: TRBJ2-1
cdr3_aa: CAWSKGAGERGEQFF
cdr3_nt: TGTGCCTGGTCGAAAGGGGCAGGGGAGAGGGGTGAGCAGTTCTTC

clone_size: -
d_call: -
v_call: TRBV20-1
j_call: TRBJ2-7
cdr3_aa: CSASGWNEQYF
cdr3_nt: TGCAGCGCCTCCGGGTGGAACGAGCAGTACTTC

clone_size: -
d_call: -
v_call: TRBV28
j_call: TRBJ2-1
cdr3_aa: CASSPREGRVNEQFF
cdr3_nt: TGTGCCAGCAGTCCCCGAGAGGGGCGGGTCAATGAGCAGTTCTTC

clone_size: medium-sized
d_call: TRBD1
v_call: TRBV2
j_call: TRBJ1-5
cdr3_aa: CASSTTGNQPQHF
cdr3_nt: TGTGCCAGCAGTACGACAGGGAATCAGCCCCAGCATTTT

clone_size: few
d_call: -
v_call: TRBV5-8
j_call: TRBJ2-1
cdr3_aa: CASSLVRVGFF
cdr3_nt: TGTGCCAGCAGCTTAGTTCGGGTGGGGTTCTTC

clone_size: -
d_call: -
v_call: TRBV5-4
j_call: TRBJ2-7
cdr3_aa: CASSQWTGISLREQYF
cdr3_nt: TGTGCCAGCAGCCAGTGGACGGGGATCTCATTACGAGAGCAGTACTTC

clone_size: -
d_call: -
v_call: TRBV7-9
j_call: TRBJ1-6
cdr3_aa: CASSPGVDNSPLHF
cdr3_nt: TGTGCCAGCAGCCCGGGTGTGGATAATTCACCCCTCCACTTT

clone_size: -
d_call: -
v_call: TRBV6-5
j_call: TRBJ2-1
cdr3_aa: CASSYKGGSWGEQFF
cdr3_nt: TGTGCCAGCAGTTATAAGGGCGGCTCCTGGGGTGAGCAGTTCTTC

clone_size: once
d_call: -
v_call: TRBV7-2
j_call: TRBJ2-2
cdr3_aa: CASSPRLGDTGELFF
cdr3_nt: TGTGCCAGCAGCCCCCGGCTAGGGGACACCGGGGAGCTGTTTTTT

clone_size: -
d_call: TRBD1
v_call: TRBV18
j_call: TRBJ1-5
cdr3_aa: CASSPNRGFEQPQHF
cdr3_nt: TGTGCCAGCTCACCGAACAGGGGGTTTGAACAGCCCCAGCATTTT

clone_size: -
d_call: -
v_call: TRBV14
j_call: TRBJ2-1
cdr3_aa: CASSQRQLGEQFF
cdr3_nt: TGTGCCAGCAGCCAGCGGCAGTTGGGGGAGCAGTTCTTC

clone_size: -
d_call: TRBD1
v_call: TRBV14
j_call: TRBJ1-2
cdr3_aa: CASSQDQGQPYGYTF
cdr3_nt: TGTGCCAGCAGCCAAGATCAGGGACAGCCTTATGGCTACACCTTC

clone_size: -
d_call: -
v_call: TRBV19
j_call: TRBJ1-2
cdr3_aa: CASKVPGNYGYTF
cdr3_nt: TGTGCCAGTAAGGTCCCAGGGAACTATGGCTACACCTTC

clone_size: -
d_call: -
v_call: TRBV19
j_call: TRBJ1-3
cdr3_aa: CASSRDGSGNTIYF
cdr3_nt: TGTGCCAGTAGTAGGGACGGCTCTGGAAACACCATATATTTT

clone_size: -
d_call: TRBD1
v_call: TRBV30
j_call: TRBJ1-6
cdr3_aa: CASRPGTGVQGSPLHF
cdr3_nt: TGTGCCTCCCGGCCCGGGACAGGCGTCCAGGGTTCACCCCTCCACTTT

clone_size: once
d_call: TRBD1
v_call: TRBV5-6
j_call: TRBJ1-2
cdr3_aa: CASSPTGQGAKGYTF
cdr3_nt: TGTGCCAGCAGCCCGACGGGACAGGGGGCGAAGGGCTACACCTTC

clone_size: -
d_call: -
v_call: TRBV7-2
j_call: TRBJ2-7
cdr3_aa: CASSLARLSYEQYF
cdr3_nt: TGTGCCAGCAGCTTAGCCAGGCTCTCCTACGAGCAGTACTTC

clone_size: -
d_call: TRBD1
v_call: TRBV19
j_call: TRBJ2-7
cdr3_aa: CASSRSGTGVDEQYF
cdr3_nt: TGTGCCAGTAGCCGATCCGGGACAGGGGTCGACGAGCAGTACTTC

clone_size: -
d_call: -
v_call: TRBV19
j_call: TRBJ1-5
cdr3_aa: CASSILDGGSNQPQHF
cdr3_nt: TGTGCCAGTAGTATTTTAGATGGGGGGAGCAATCAGCCCCAGCATTTT

clone_size: -
d_call: -
v_call: TRBV5-1
j_call: TRBJ2-1
cdr3_aa: CASSLEGFSFSSYNEQFF
cdr3_nt: TGCGCCAGCAGCTTGGAAGGTTTTAGCTTCAGCTCCTACAATGAGCAGTTCTTC

clone_size: -
d_call: -
v_call: TRBV28
j_call: TRBJ2-2
cdr3_aa: CASSLLRRELFF
cdr3_nt: TGTGCCAGCAGTTTATTACGTCGGGAGCTGTTTTTT

clone_size: -
d_call: TRBD1
v_call: TRBV5-6
j_call: TRBJ1-5
cdr3_aa: CASSSTGGGWNQPQHF
cdr3_nt: TGTGCCAGCAGCTCTACAGGGGGCGGGTGGAATCAGCCCCAGCATTTT

clone_size: once
d_call: TRBD1
v_call: TRBV6-6
j_call: TRBJ1-5
cdr3_aa: CASSYSGTGLQPQHF
cdr3_nt: TGTGCCAGCAGTTACTCGGGGACAGGGCTTCAGCCCCAGCATTTT

clone_size: few
d_call: -
v_call: TRBV30
j_call: TRBJ1-5
cdr3_aa: CAWSKDSNQPQHF
cdr3_nt: TGTGCCTGGTCGAAAGATAGCAATCAGCCCCAGCATTTT

clone_size: -
d_call: TRBD1
v_call: TRBV28
j_call: TRBJ2-5
cdr3_aa: CASRETGGTETQYF
cdr3_nt: TGTGCCAGCAGGGAAACAGGGGGCACGGAGACCCAGTACTTC

clone_size: -
d_call: TRBD1
v_call: TRBV7-8
j_call: TRBJ1-1
cdr3_aa: CASSQGQANTEAFF
cdr3_nt: TGTGCCAGCAGCCAGGGACAGGCGAACACTGAAGCTTTCTTT

clone_size: -
d_call: -
v_call: TRBV5-4
j_call: TRBJ2-1
cdr3_aa: CASSGGSYNEQFF
cdr3_nt: TGTGCCAGCAGTGGGGGGAGCTACAATGAGCAGTTCTTC

clone_size: -
d_call: -
v_call: TRBV19
j_call: TRBJ1-2
cdr3_aa: CASTRGASSGANYGYTF
cdr3_nt: TGTGCCAGTACGAGGGGCGCATCATCCGGGGCTAACTATGGCTACACCTTC

clone_size: -
d_call: TRBD1
v_call: TRBV6-1
j_call: TRBJ1-2
cdr3_aa: CASSEVDRMYGYTF
cdr3_nt: TGTGCCAGCAGTGAAGTGGACAGGATGTATGGCTACACCTTC

clone_size: -
d_call: TRBD1
v_call: TRBV18
j_call: TRBJ2-5
cdr3_aa: CASSEGGRRLQETQYF
cdr3_nt: TGTGCCAGCTCTGAAGGGGGCAGGCGTCTTCAAGAGACCCAGTACTTC

clone_size: -
d_call: -
v_call: TRBV7-9
j_call: TRBJ2-7
cdr3_aa: CASSFYAGPSYEQYF
cdr3_nt: TGTGCCAGCAGCTTCTATGCCGGGCCTTCCTACGAGCAGTACTTC

clone_size: -
d_call: -
v_call: TRBV5-4
j_call: TRBJ1-1
cdr3_aa: CASSFPGEGTEAFF
cdr3_nt: TGTGCCAGCAGCTTCCCAGGGGAAGGCACTGAAGCTTTCTTT

clone_size: -
d_call: -
v_call: TRBV4-1
j_call: TRBJ2-7
cdr3_aa: CASSQETVAGSLSYEQYF
cdr3_nt: TGCGCCAGCAGCCAAGAAACCGTTGCAGGATCTCTCTCCTACGAGCAGTACTTC

clone_size: -
d_call: TRBD2
v_call: TRBV6-5
j_call: TRBJ2-7
cdr3_aa: CASSPSGSPSEQYF
cdr3_nt: TGTGCCAGCAGTCCTAGCGGGAGTCCGTCCGAGCAGTACTTC

clone_size: -
d_call: TRBD2
v_call: TRBV28
j_call: TRBJ2-3
cdr3_aa: CASSSQRERGDTQYF
cdr3_nt: TGTGCCAGCAGTTCCCAGCGGGAGCGGGGAGATACGCAGTATTTT

clone_size: -
d_call: -
v_call: TRBV6-4
j_call: TRBJ2-2
cdr3_aa: CASSVSATGELFF
cdr3_nt: TGTGCCAGCAGTGTGTCGGCCACCGGGGAGCTGTTTTTT

clone_size: -
d_call: -
v_call: TRBV19
j_call: TRBJ1-4
cdr3_aa: CASSIGGAQANEKLFF
cdr3_nt: TGTGCCAGTAGTATAGGTGGGGCTCAAGCTAATGAAAAACTGTTTTTT

clone_size: -
d_call: -
v_call: TRBV5-4
j_call: TRBJ2-7
cdr3_aa: CASRFGTGTLYEQYF
cdr3_nt: TGTGCCAGCAGATTCGGTACCGGGACACTGTACGAGCAGTACTTC

clone_size: once
d_call: -
v_call: TRBV5-1
j_call: TRBJ2-7
cdr3_aa: CASRATYEQYF
cdr3_nt: TGCGCCAGCAGAGCCACCTACGAGCAGTACTTC

clone_size: -
d_call: -
v_call: TRBV27
j_call: TRBJ1-5
cdr3_aa: CASSLGAFSPQHF
cdr3_nt: TGTGCCAGCAGTTTGGGGGCTTTCTCGCCCCAGCATTTT

clone_size: -
d_call: -
v_call: TRBV28
j_call: TRBJ2-5
cdr3_aa: CASSIGTQETQYF
cdr3_nt: TGTGCCAGCAGTATTGGAACGCAAGAGACCCAGTACTTC

clone_size: -
d_call: -
v_call: TRBV6-5
j_call: TRBJ1-1
cdr3_aa: CASSQSSGDTEAFF
cdr3_nt: TGTGCCAGCAGTCAGAGCTCAGGGGACACTGAAGCTTTCTTT

clone_size: -
d_call: TRBD1
v_call: TRBV10-3
j_call: TRBJ1-5
cdr3_aa: CAISRGQEDQPQHF
cdr3_nt: TGTGCCATCAGCCGAGGACAGGAGGATCAGCCCCAGCATTTT

clone_size: -
d_call: -
v_call: TRBV11-2
j_call: TRBJ2-5
cdr3_aa: CASSYQETQYF
cdr3_nt: TGTGCCAGCAGCTACCAAGAGACCCAGTACTTC

clone_size: many
d_call: -
v_call: TRBV6-5
j_call: TRBJ2-2
cdr3_aa: CASSYSPGRNTGELFF
cdr3_nt: TGTGCCAGCAGTTACTCCCCAGGGCGGAACACCGGGGAGCTGTTTTTT

clone_size: -
d_call: TRBD1
v_call: TRBV13
j_call: TRBJ2-4
cdr3_aa: CASSLAGTGGGLAKNIQYF
cdr3_nt: TGTGCCAGCAGCTTGGCCGGGACAGGGGGGGGCCTAGCCAAAAACATTCAGTACTTC

clone_size: -
d_call: -
v_call: TRBV4-1
j_call: TRBJ2-7
cdr3_aa: CASSQDFNGGDEQYF
cdr3_nt: TGCGCCAGCAGCCAAGATTTCAATGGAGGAGACGAGCAGTACTTC

clone_size: once
d_call: -
v_call: TRBV14
j_call: TRBJ1-1
cdr3_aa: CASSPQVNTEAFF
cdr3_nt: TGTGCCAGCAGCCCACAGGTGAACACTGAAGCTTTCTTT

clone_size: -
d_call: -
v_call: TRBV6-4
j_call: TRBJ2-5
cdr3_aa: CASRETQYF
cdr3_nt: TGTGCCAGCAGAGAGACCCAGTACTTC

clone_size: -
d_call: -
v_call: TRBV7-9
j_call: TRBJ1-2
cdr3_aa: CASSPSSFANYGYTF
cdr3_nt: TGTGCCAGCAGCCCGTCCTCGTTCGCTAACTATGGCTACACCTTC

clone_size: -
d_call: TRBD1
v_call: TRBV6-5
j_call: TRBJ2-7
cdr3_aa: CASSPAQGAIDEQYF
cdr3_nt: TGTGCCAGCAGTCCAGCACAGGGGGCGATCGACGAGCAGTACTTC

clone_size: few
d_call: -
v_call: TRBV4-2
j_call: TRBJ2-3
cdr3_aa: CASSQPRAGGTDTQYF
cdr3_nt: TGTGCCAGCAGCCAACCACGGGCAGGCGGAACAGATACGCAGTATTTT

clone_size: -
d_call: -
v_call: TRBV6-4
j_call: TRBJ2-1
cdr3_aa: CASSGLRGSSQFF
cdr3_nt: TGTGCCAGCAGTGGCCTGCGTGGCTCCTCGCAGTTCTTC

clone_size: -
d_call: TRBD1
v_call: TRBV19
j_call: TRBJ1-2
cdr3_aa: CASSIYAKGTGTYGYTF
cdr3_nt: TGTGCCAGTAGTATATACGCGAAGGGGACAGGGACTTATGGCTACACCTTC

clone_size: -
d_call: -
v_call: TRBV10-2
j_call: TRBJ2-7
cdr3_aa: CASGRALSSYEQYF
cdr3_nt: TGCGCCAGCGGCAGGGCCCTAAGCTCCTACGAGCAGTACTTC